This is a list of T cell receptor beta chains from one sample in a study of blood T cell repertoires in COVID-19. Profiling relied on immunoSEQ multiplex PCR, and the TCRdb table lists in-frame clones only, not all of them. The sample consists of around 250,000 clones, approximately 91% of them appearing once. Sequences were obtained from PBMCs or T cells enriched from blood (not recorded which). These receptor sequences come from a human donor in a cohort exposed to, infected with or recovered from COVID-19 (not recorded which). The donor label of this sample is uncertain. CDR3s leave out the opening cysteine and the closing phenylalanine or tryptophan. A row's size may be missing; if present it is once, few, many or a size class.

V	J	size	CDR3
TRBV28	TRBJ2-5	.	ASSLPGVYQETQY
TRBV6-5	TRBJ1-2	.	ASGTVDGYT
TRBV24-1	TRBJ2-2	once	ATSEAGELF
TRBV7-3	TRBJ2-2	.	ASSLNGQGNTGELF
TRBV2	TRBJ2-1	.	ASSVRTGFYEQF
TRBV30	TRBJ2-5	.	AWSRQGGQETQY
TRBV3-1/TRBV3-2	TRBJ1-1	.	ASSIRQGLNTEAF
TRBV9	TRBJ2-5	once	ASSVDTSATRTQY
TRBV6-4	TRBJ1-5	once	ASSEGRGQPQH
TRBV5-1	TRBJ2-3	.	ASSRDRGSPDTQY
TRBV28	TRBJ1-5	.	ASTVGQRNQPQH
TRBV15	TRBJ2-7	.	ATSSAYSGGHDEQY
TRBV18	TRBJ1-2	.	ASSRQADVIYGYT
TRBV6-5	TRBJ2-1	.	ASKPSSYNEQF
TRBV11-2	TRBJ2-7	.	ASRRSGQGWEQY
TRBV11-2	TRBJ2-7	.	ASSRIAGGPGSYEQY
TRBV3-1/TRBV3-2	TRBJ2-7	once	ASSQGPYEQY
TRBV6-1	TRBJ1-1	.	ASSDLDRGGSAF
TRBV19	TRBJ1-1	once	ASSIGGPGTEAF
TRBV12-3/TRBV12-4	TRBJ1-2	.	ASSHSYGYT
TRBV4-1	TRBJ1-1	.	ASSQGQRGRGTEAF
TRBV6-5	TRBJ2-1	.	ASRNRGGDNEQF
TRBV11-3	TRBJ2-2	.	ASSLVLGLAGGSNTGELF
TRBV7-9	TRBJ1-2	.	AGIQGNYGYT
TRBV9	TRBJ2-2	.	ASSITGIPNTGELF
TRBV2	TRBJ1-1	.	ASSEWVRGINTEAF
TRBV7-2	TRBJ2-1	.	ASSLGGSVGDFNEQF
TRBV4-2	TRBJ1-6	.	ASSPGGGAKENSPLH
TRBV15	TRBJ2-2	.	ATGSDLGTGELF
TRBV11-1	TRBJ1-5	.	ASRTSRVRAPQH
TRBV19	TRBJ1-2	.	ASNGETQGGYGYT
TRBV23-1	TRBJ1-1	.	ASSQTGGRYTEAF
TRBV7-2	TRBJ2-3	.	ASSPQRGRDTQY
TRBV2	TRBJ2-1	.	ASSETTSGGNEQF
TRBV25-1	TRBJ1-3	.	ASSDRTAVSGNTIY
TRBV5-8	TRBJ2-3	.	ASISPGSTDTQY
TRBV5-6	TRBJ1-1	few	ASCWGGVVRAEAF
TRBV9	TRBJ2-3	.	ASSPSGGGLN
TRBV7-2	TRBJ2-1	.	ASSSQGYNEQF
TRBV28	TRBJ1-3	.	ASRLQGSSGNTIY
TRBV9	TRBJ2-6	.	ASSGGTGRPGANVLT
TRBV11-2	TRBJ2-7	.	ASSLGQRRY
TRBV11-2	TRBJ2-1	.	ASSPGTSGSSYNEQF
TRBV9	TRBJ2-7	.	ASSVDGGSYEQY
TRBV6-2/TRBV6-3	TRBJ2-3	.	ASSYSLWGEPDTQY
TRBV7-3	TRBJ2-1	.	ASSLTLTPLGSEQF
TRBV19	TRBJ2-5	.	ASSIVVASGLQETQY
TRBV6-4	TRBJ1-6	.	ASSDGPNSPLH
TRBV5-4	TRBJ1-2	.	ASKIQGVHGYT